This is a list of T cell receptor beta chains from one sample in a study of cytomegalovirus exposure and HLA in healthy donors. The method was immunoSEQ multiplex PCR; TCRdb's version includes in-frame clones alone and lacks a portion of them. Its table lists 49,000 or so clones. The sequenced sample consisted of PBMCs. All receptors come from a man aged 35-49 years in good health and CMV-seropositive. Each CDR3 is given with its conserved first and last residue. D genes are given only for firm matches.

cdr3_aa: CAWSPGTARYEQYF; cdr3_nt: TGTGCCTGGAGTCCCGGGACAGCCAGATACGAGCAGTACTTC; j_call: TRBJ2-7; cdr3_length: 14; d_call: TRBD1; v_call: TRBV30
cdr3_aa: CASSQWTGRETQYF; cdr3_nt: TGTGCCAGCAGCCAGTGGACAGGGAGGGAGACCCAGTACTTC; j_call: TRBJ2-5; cdr3_length: 14; d_call: TRBD1; v_call: TRBV14
cdr3_aa: CAPSQEAGGGLPTGELFF; cdr3_nt: TGTGCCCCCAGCCAAGAAGCTGGCGGGGGGCTACCCACCGGGGAGCTGTTTTTT; j_call: TRBJ2-2; cdr3_length: 18; d_call: TRBD2; v_call: TRBV4-2
cdr3_aa: CASSGPSGGLSSSSEEQYF; cdr3_nt: TGTGCCAGCAGCGGCCCCTCGGGGGGGCTTAGTTCGTCGAGTGAGGAGCAGTACTTC; j_call: TRBJ2-7; cdr3_length: 19; d_call: TRBD2; v_call: TRBV27
cdr3_aa: CASSPQGYGYTF; cdr3_nt: TGTGCCAGCAGCCCACAGGGTTATGGCTACACCTTC; j_call: TRBJ1-2; cdr3_length: 12; d_call: NA; v_call: TRBV7-2
cdr3_aa: CASSEVVYTGELFF; cdr3_nt: TGTGCCAGCAGTGAAGTCGTGTACACCGGGGAGCTGTTTTTT; j_call: TRBJ2-2; cdr3_length: 14; d_call: NA; v_call: TRBV2
cdr3_aa: CSVLLGGGQGASWGNTEAFF; cdr3_nt: TGCAGCGTGCTGCTGGGCGGGGGACAGGGGGCAAGTTGGGGGAACACTGAAGCTTTCTTT; j_call: TRBJ1-1; cdr3_length: 20; d_call: TRBD1; v_call: TRBV29-1
cdr3_aa: CSALGGTYEQYF; cdr3_nt: TGCAGCGCTCTCGGGGGTACCTACGAGCAGTACTTC; j_call: TRBJ2-7; cdr3_length: 12; d_call: NA; v_call: TRBV29-1
cdr3_aa: CASSWTGGSYEQYF; cdr3_nt: TGTGCCAGCAGCTGGACAGGGGGTTCCTACGAGCAGTACTTC; j_call: TRBJ2-7; cdr3_length: 14; d_call: TRBD1; v_call: TRBV7-2
cdr3_aa: CASSEFSGSNNGQFF; cdr3_nt: TGTGCCAGCAGTGAGTTTAGCGGGAGTAACAATGGGCAGTTCTTC; j_call: TRBJ2-1; cdr3_length: 15; d_call: TRBD2; v_call: TRBV6-4
cdr3_aa: CASGPGVTDTQYF; cdr3_nt: TGCGCCAGCGGGCCGGGGGTCACAGATACGCAGTATTTT; j_call: TRBJ2-3; cdr3_length: 13; d_call: NA; v_call: TRBV4-3
cdr3_aa: CASSPGAGYPYEQYF; cdr3_nt: TGTGCCAGCTCACCAGGGGCGGGATACCCCTACGAGCAGTACTTC; j_call: TRBJ2-7; cdr3_length: 15; d_call: NA; v_call: TRBV18
cdr3_aa: CASTTQGYSNQPQHF; cdr3_nt: TGTGCCAGTACCACACAGGGATATAGCAATCAGCCCCAGCATTTT; j_call: TRBJ1-5; cdr3_length: 15; d_call: NA; v_call: TRBV19
cdr3_aa: CASSVGGEQYF; cdr3_nt: TGTGCCAGCAGCGTAGGAGGCGAGCAGTACTTC; j_call: TRBJ2-7; cdr3_length: 11; d_call: NA; v_call: TRBV9
cdr3_aa: CASSPGQGYGELFF; cdr3_nt: TGTGCCAGCAGTCCGGGACAGGGGTACGGGGAGCTGTTTTTT; j_call: TRBJ2-2; cdr3_length: 14; d_call: TRBD1; v_call: TRBV27
cdr3_aa: CASGGGGNTGELFF; cdr3_nt: TGTGCCAGCGGGGGCGGGGGAAACACCGGGGAGCTGTTTTTT; j_call: TRBJ2-2; cdr3_length: 14; d_call: NA; v_call: TRBV7-7
cdr3_aa: CASSLTASGNTIYF; cdr3_nt: TGTGCCAGCAGTTTGACAGCCTCTGGAAACACCATATATTTT; j_call: TRBJ1-3; cdr3_length: 14; d_call: NA; v_call: TRBV28
cdr3_aa: CASSEFSDRENIQYF; cdr3_nt: TGTGCCAGCAGTGAATTTTCGGACAGGGAAAACATTCAGTACTTC; j_call: TRBJ2-4; cdr3_length: 15; d_call: TRBD1; v_call: TRBV25-1